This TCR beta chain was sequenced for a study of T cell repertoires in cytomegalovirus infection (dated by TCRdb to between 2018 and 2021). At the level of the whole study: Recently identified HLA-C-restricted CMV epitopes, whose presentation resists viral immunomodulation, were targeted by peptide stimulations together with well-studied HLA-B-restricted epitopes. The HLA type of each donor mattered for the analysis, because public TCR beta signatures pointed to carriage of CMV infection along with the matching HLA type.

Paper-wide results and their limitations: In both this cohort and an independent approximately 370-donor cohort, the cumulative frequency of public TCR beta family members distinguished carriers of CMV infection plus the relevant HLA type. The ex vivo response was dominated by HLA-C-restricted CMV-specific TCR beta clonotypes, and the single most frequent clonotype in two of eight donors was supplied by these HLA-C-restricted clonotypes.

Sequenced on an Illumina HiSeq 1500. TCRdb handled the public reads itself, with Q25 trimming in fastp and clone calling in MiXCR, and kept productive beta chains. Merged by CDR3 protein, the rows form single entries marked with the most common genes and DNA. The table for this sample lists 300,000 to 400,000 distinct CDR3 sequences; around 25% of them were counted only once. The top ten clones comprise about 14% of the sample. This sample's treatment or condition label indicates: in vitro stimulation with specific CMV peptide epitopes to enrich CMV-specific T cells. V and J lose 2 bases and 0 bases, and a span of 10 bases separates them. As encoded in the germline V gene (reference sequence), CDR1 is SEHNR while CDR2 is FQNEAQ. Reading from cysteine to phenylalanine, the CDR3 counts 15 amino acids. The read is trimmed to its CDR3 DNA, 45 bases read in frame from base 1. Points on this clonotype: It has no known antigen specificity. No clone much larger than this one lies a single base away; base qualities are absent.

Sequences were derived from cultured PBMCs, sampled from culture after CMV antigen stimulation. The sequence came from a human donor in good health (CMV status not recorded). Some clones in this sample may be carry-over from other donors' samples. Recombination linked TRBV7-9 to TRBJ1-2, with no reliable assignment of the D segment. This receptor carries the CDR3 CASSLRGDTNYGYTF. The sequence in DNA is TGTGCCAGCAGCTTACGAGGAGATACTAACTATGGCTACACCTTC.